A selection of T cell receptor beta chains follows, all from one sample in a study of tumor-infiltrating lymphocytes in localized non-small cell lung cancer. Clones were read by immunoSEQ multiplex PCR, and TCRdb kept only the in-frame ones, dropping some. Of under 2,000 clones listed, about two fifths were seen once; the top ten hold roughly 14%. Sequencing was done on a sample of uninvolved lung tissue not adjacent to the tumor. The receptors were gathered from a human donor with non-small cell lung cancer. Each CDR3 is given with its conserved first and last residue. A D gene is named only where the DNA matches it firmly. Part of the rows lack a size; the others show once, few, many or a class for expanded clones.

d_gene	v_gene	abundance	j_gene	CDR3aa	CDR3nt
TRBD2	TRBV5-1	few	TRBJ2-1	CASSLVPSGGGSVSEQFF	TGCGCCAGCAGCTTGGTCCCTAGCGGGGGGGGTAGTGTCAGTGAGCAGTTCTTC
TRBD1	TRBV4-1	once	TRBJ1-2	CASSQVTGGHIGYTF	TGCGCCAGCAGCCAAGTGACAGGGGGCCATATTGGCTACACCTTC
TRBD1	TRBV29-1	.	TRBJ2-2	CSVRYRGQDTGELFF	TGCAGCGTACGGTACAGGGGGCAGGACACCGGGGAGCTGTTTTTT
.	TRBV28	.	TRBJ2-7	CASSPPQGDRRYEQYF	TGTGCCAGCAGTCCTCCGCAGGGCGACAGGCGATACGAGCAGTACTTC
.	TRBV4-2	.	TRBJ2-2	CASSQGDTNTGELFF	TGTGCCAGCAGCCAGGGGGATACGAACACCGGGGAGCTGTTTTTT
.	TRBV10-3	few	TRBJ1-5	CAISEGNSNQPQHF	TGTGCCATCAGTGAGGGAAATAGCAATCAGCCCCAGCATTTT
.	TRBV4-2	.	TRBJ1-4	CASSQDALTNEKLFF	TGTGCCAGCAGCCAAGACGCTCTAACTAATGAAAAACTGTTTTTT
.	TRBV13	.	TRBJ2-3	CASSLTGTYRTHTQYF	TGTGCCAGCAGCTTAACCGGGACTTACCGGACCCATACGCAGTATTTT
.	TRBV30	.	TRBJ2-1	CAWSEKGGRGNEQFF	TGTGCCTGGAGTGAAAAAGGGGGGAGGGGTAATGAGCAGTTCTTC
TRBD1	TRBV5-6	.	TRBJ2-5	CASSDRVAETQYF	TGTGCCAGCAGCGACAGGGTGGCGGAGACCCAGTACTTC
.	TRBV30	.	TRBJ1-2	CAWSVQPWGGYGYTF	TGTGCCTGGAGTGTCCAACCCTGGGGTGGCTATGGCTACACCTTC
.	TRBV11-3	.	TRBJ1-1	CASSLGGLVGTEAFF	TGTGCCAGCAGCCTCGGCGGGTTGGTGGGAACTGAAGCTTTCTTT
TRBD1	TRBV30	.	TRBJ2-2	CAWSVKGTGNTGELFF	TGTGCCTGGAGTGTAAAGGGGACAGGGAACACCGGGGAGCTGTTTTTT
TRBD1	TRBV9	.	TRBJ2-2	CASSVARTGPTGELFF	TGTGCCAGCAGCGTAGCACGGACAGGGCCCACCGGGGAGCTGTTTTTT
.	TRBV1	.	TRBJ1-2	CTSSQDWGRVNNGYTF	TGCACCAGCAGCCAAGATTGGGGCAGGGTTAATAATGGCTACACCTTC
.	TRBV30	.	TRBJ2-3	CAWSVGPDTQYF	TGTGCCTGGAGTGTAGGGCCCGATACGCAGTATTTT
.	TRBV30	.	TRBJ1-2	CAWSDRSQGYTF	TGTGCCTGGAGTGACAGGTCTCAAGGCTACACCTTC
.	TRBV11-2	.	TRBJ1-5	CASSPDRRQPQHF	TGTGCCAGCAGCCCCGACAGACGTCAGCCCCAGCATTTT
.	TRBV2	few	TRBJ1-3	CASSEAFRTYSGNTIYF	TGTGCCAGCAGTGAAGCGTTTAGGACTTACTCTGGAAACACCATATATTTT
.	TRBV9	few	TRBJ2-3	CASSVESQPALTTQYF	TGTGCCAGCAGCGTAGAATCACAGCCGGCCTTGACTACGCAGTATTTT